Sequencing of this T cell receptor beta chain was carried out in a study of response to subunit inactivated influenza vaccine. TCRdb reanalysed the RT-PCR reads using MiXCR and keeps one entry per CDR3 protein. Here the sample spans hundreds of thousands of distinct CDR3 sequences, around 13% being singletons. This clonotype occurred a few times. Its antigen is still unknown. Trimming took off 4 bases at V and 8 bases at J, with 13 bases between the two ends. Germline CDR1 KGHDR, CDR2 SFDVKD. The CDR3 spans 14 residues. General study findings and limits: There was a suggestion from the authors that each seasonal influenza vaccination recruits few new T cells.

The rearrangement joins TRBV24-1 to TRBJ1-4; the D is unclear. This clonotype was obtained from a man aged 45 to 65 who received an inactivated influenza vaccine. The sample consisted of PBMCs from blood, taken about 14 days before vaccination. CDR3: CATSETGPLEKLFF. CDR3 DNA sequence: TGTGCCACCAGTGAGACTGGACCTCTGGAAAAACTGTTTTTT.